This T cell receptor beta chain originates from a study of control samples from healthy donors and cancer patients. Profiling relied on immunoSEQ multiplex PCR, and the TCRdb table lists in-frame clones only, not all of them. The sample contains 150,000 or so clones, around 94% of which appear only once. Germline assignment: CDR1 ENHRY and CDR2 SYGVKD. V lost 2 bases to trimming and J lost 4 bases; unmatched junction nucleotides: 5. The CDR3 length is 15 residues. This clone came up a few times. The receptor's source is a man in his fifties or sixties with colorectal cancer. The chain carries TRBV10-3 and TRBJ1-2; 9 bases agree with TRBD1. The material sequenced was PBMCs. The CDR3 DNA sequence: TGTGCCATCAGTGAGGGGACAGGGAGGGTCTATGGCTACACCTTC. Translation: CAISEGTGRVYGYTF.